These T cell receptor beta chains were read from a single sample in a study of CD8+ T cells in alopecia areata. TCRdb keeps only in-frame clones here, not all; method: immunoSEQ multiplex PCR. The sample lists approximately 140,000 clones; 82% were seen once. Material: CD8+ T cells sorted from blood, obtained at week 4, from a patient treated with tofacitinib. These receptor sequences come from a human donor with alopecia areata. Each CDR3 is given with its conserved first and last residue. A D gene is named only where the DNA matches it firmly. Rows give clone size only sometimes, using once, few, many, or a class for an expanded clone.

d_gene | j_gene | abundance | v_gene | CDR3aa | CDR3nt
TRBD2 | TRBJ2-3 | NA | TRBV10-3 | CAANSGTTSTDTQYF | TGTGCCGCGAACTCCGGGACTACCAGCACAGATACGCAGTATTTT
NA | TRBJ1-1 | NA | TRBV4-1 | CASSQRAKQPSEAFF | TGCGCCAGCAGCCAAAGAGCGAAACAGCCCAGCGAAGCTTTCTTT
NA | TRBJ2-4 | NA | TRBV7-2 | CASSLGVHIAKNIQYF | TGTGCCAGCAGCTTAGGGGTACATATAGCCAAAAACATTCAGTACTTC
NA | TRBJ1-5 | NA | TRBV2 | CASGEGNQPQHF | TGTGCCAGCGGCGAGGGCAATCAGCCCCAGCATTTT
TRBD2 | TRBJ2-1 | once | TRBV14 | CASSPRLAGDNEQFF | TGTGCCAGCAGCCCTCGACTAGCGGGGGACAATGAGCAGTTCTTC
NA | TRBJ2-7 | NA | TRBV5-6 | CASSLSYRYEQYF | TGTGCCAGCAGCTTATCTTACAGGTACGAGCAGTACTTC
NA | TRBJ1-2 | NA | TRBV29-1 | CSVEESAVLAYGYTF | TGCAGCGTTGAAGAATCAGCAGTATTGGCCTATGGCTACACCTTC
NA | TRBJ2-3 | NA | TRBV4-3 | CASSQEGGLATDTQYF | TGCGCCAGCAGCCAAGAAGGCGGACTGGCCACAGATACGCAGTATTTT
NA | TRBJ1-5 | NA | TRBV7-7 | CASSLSRNSNQPQHF | TGTGCTAGCAGCTTATCGAGGAATAGCAATCAGCCCCAGCATTTT
NA | TRBJ2-7 | NA | TRBV7-2 | CASSLGGSVNEQYF | TGTGCCAGCAGCTTAGGCGGGTCGGTTAACGAGCAGTACTTC
NA | TRBJ2-5 | few | TRBV29-1 | CSVEEPRRYQETQYF | TGCAGCGTTGAAGAGCCTAGACGGTACCAAGAGACCCAGTACTTC
NA | TRBJ1-1 | NA | TRBV29-1 | CSVTQNTEAFF | TGCAGCGTTACGCAGAACACTGAAGCTTTCTTT
NA | TRBJ1-2 | NA | TRBV25-1 | CASRGSWGYTF | TGTGCCAGCCGCGGCTCCTGGGGCTACACCTTC
NA | TRBJ2-7 | NA | TRBV5-1 | CASSLEAYEQYF | TGCGCCAGCAGCTTGGAAGCCTACGAGCAGTACTTC
NA | TRBJ2-3 | NA | TRBV10-3 | CAISESQGRGTDTQYF | TGTGCCATCAGTGAGTCCCAGGGCCGAGGGACAGATACGCAGTATTTT
TRBD1 | TRBJ2-7 | NA | TRBV6-1 | CASTDRARTYEQYF | TGTGCCAGCACCGACAGGGCTCGAACCTACGAGCAGTACTTC
TRBD1 | TRBJ1-2 | NA | TRBV4-1 | CASSQDYRGVNGYTF | TGCGCCAGCAGCCAAGATTACAGGGGTGTTAATGGCTACACCTTC
NA | TRBJ2-2 | few | TRBV29-1 | CSVAGTAGELFF | TGCAGCGTTGCTGGGACGGCCGGGGAGCTGTTTTTT
NA | TRBJ2-5 | NA | TRBV6-6 | CASSYDLVLETQYF | TGTGCCAGCAGCTACGACTTGGTTTTGGAGACCCAGTACTTC
NA | TRBJ2-5 | NA | TRBV7-9 | CASSQGPQETQYF | TGCGCCAGCAGCCAAGGGCCACAAGAGACCCAGTACTTC
TRBD2 | TRBJ2-1 | NA | TRBV4-1 | CASSPSGGPNNEQFF | TGCGCCAGCAGCCCTAGCGGGGGGCCTAACAATGAGCAGTTCTTC
NA | TRBJ1-2 | NA | TRBV5-1 | CASSWDGENYGYTF | TGCGCCAGCAGCTGGGACGGGGAAAACTATGGCTACACCTTC
TRBD1 | TRBJ2-7 | few | TRBV7-9 | CASSFGQGASYEQYF | TGTGCCAGCAGCTTCGGACAGGGCGCTAGCTACGAGCAGTACTTC
NA | TRBJ2-1 | NA | TRBV7-9 | CASSLALYRGPDNEQFF | TGTGCCAGCAGCTTAGCGCTATATAGAGGGCCTGACAATGAGCAGTTCTTC
TRBD1 | TRBJ2-7 | NA | TRBV30 | CAWSQGQGYEQYF | TGTGCCTGGAGTCAAGGACAGGGGTACGAGCAGTACTTC
TRBD1 | TRBJ2-7 | NA | TRBV29-1 | CSVEDNRGHSYEQYF | TGCAGCGTTGAAGATAACAGGGGGCACTCCTACGAGCAGTACTTC
NA | TRBJ1-5 | NA | TRBV7-6 | CASSLGTVPFGPQHF | TGTGCCAGCAGCTTAGGGACGGTGCCGTTTGGGCCCCAGCATTTT
NA | TRBJ1-1 | NA | TRBV29-1 | CSVRGGTEAFF | TGCAGCGTTCGCGGGGGGACTGAAGCTTTCTTT
TRBD2 | TRBJ2-1 | NA | TRBV5-1 | CASSDPTRGVNEQFF | TGCGCCAGCAGCGACCCAACGCGGGGGGTGAATGAGCAGTTCTTC
NA | TRBJ2-7 | NA | TRBV18 | CASSPTQDEQYF | TGTGCCAGCTCACCGACACAGGACGAGCAGTACTTC
TRBD1 | TRBJ1-5 | NA | TRBV7-2 | CASSLAAPQGVNNQPQHF | TGTGCCAGCAGCTTAGCGGCCCCACAGGGGGTGAATAATCAGCCCCAGCATTTT
TRBD1 | TRBJ2-7 | once | TRBV30 | CVWSGSTGRSYEQYF | TGTGTCTGGAGTGGATCGACAGGGCGTTCCTACGAGCAGTACTTC
NA | TRBJ2-7 | NA | TRBV7-9 | CASSLVSEQYF | TGTGCCAGCAGCTTAGTTTCCGAGCAGTACTTC
NA | TRBJ1-1 | NA | TRBV4-3 | CASSQDGGGTEAFF | TGCGCCAGCAGCCAAGACGGAGGGGGCACTGAAGCTTTCTTT
NA | TRBJ1-1 | NA | TRBV29-1 | CSVEEGEMYTEAFF | TGCAGCGTTGAAGAGGGGGAGATGTACACTGAAGCTTTCTTT
NA | TRBJ1-1 | NA | TRBV4-2 | CASSLSQGVRTEAFF | TGTGCCAGCAGCTTATCCCAGGGAGTCCGGACTGAAGCTTTCTTT
TRBD1 | TRBJ2-7 | once | TRBV7-9 | CASSLGQGDSYEQYF | TGTGCCAGCAGCTTGGGACAGGGGGACTCCTACGAGCAGTACTTC
TRBD2 | TRBJ2-3 | once | TRBV5-6 | CASSLVAGGTDTQYF | TGTGCCAGCAGCTTGGTCGCGGGGGGCACAGATACGCAGTATTTT
NA | TRBJ2-5 | NA | TRBV7-3 | CASSPGPEKETQYF | TGTGCCAGCAGCCCCGGACCCGAAAAAGAGACCCAGTACTTC
NA | TRBJ1-1 | NA | TRBV4-3 | CASSQDARAGTEAFF | TGCGCCAGCAGCCAAGATGCCAGGGCGGGCACTGAAGCTTTCTTT
NA | TRBJ1-6 | NA | TRBV28 | CASHSIRMGRRSSYNSPLHF | TGTGCCAGCCACTCTATACGCATGGGGCGCAGAAGCTCCTATAATTCACCCCTCCACTTT
TRBD1 | TRBJ2-7 | NA | TRBV30 | CAWSVLGTDYEQYF | TGTGCCTGGAGTGTACTGGGGACAGATTACGAGCAGTACTTC
NA | TRBJ2-7 | NA | TRBV19 | CASGPAASSYEQYF | TGTGCCAGTGGGCCGGCCGCGAGCTCCTACGAGCAGTACTTC
NA | TRBJ2-7 | once | TRBV9 | CASSRGRSSEQYF | TGTGCCAGCAGTAGGGGACGGTCTAGCGAGCAGTACTTC
NA | TRBJ2-2 | NA | TRBV4-3 | CASSQEDGLAGELFF | TGCGCCAGCAGCCAAGAGGACGGGCTGGCCGGGGAGCTGTTTTTT
NA | TRBJ2-3 | NA | TRBV2 | CASSSPEGRSRVGTDTQYF | TGTGCCAGCAGTTCTCCGGAGGGTAGGAGCCGTGTTGGAACAGATACGCAGTATTTT
TRBD1 | TRBJ2-2 | NA | TRBV5-1 | CASSLSPGQGAGELFF | TGCGCCAGCAGCCTCAGCCCGGGACAGGGGGCCGGGGAGCTGTTTTTT
NA | TRBJ2-5 | NA | TRBV27 | CASSSDPGGETQYF | TGTGCCAGCAGTTCCGATCCTGGGGGGGAGACCCAGTACTTC
NA | TRBJ2-5 | NA | TRBV6-1 | CASSEAWGQETQYF | TGTGCCAGCAGTGAAGCATGGGGCCAGGAGACCCAGTACTTC
NA | TRBJ2-3 | NA | TRBV7-9 | CASSLGRLGDTQYF | TGTGCCAGCAGCTTAGGGCGATTGGGGGATACGCAGTATTTT
TRBD1 | TRBJ2-4 | NA | TRBV5-1 | CASSFSGTGNPKNIQYF | TGCGCCAGCAGCTTCTCCGGGACAGGCAACCCCAAAAACATTCAGTACTTC
NA | TRBJ2-3 | NA | TRBV13 | CASSFWSGEGDTQYF | TGTGCCAGCAGCTTCTGGAGCGGAGAGGGTGATACGCAGTATTTT
NA | TRBJ2-3 | NA | TRBV4-1 | CASSQDRGTLSTDTQYF | TGCGCCAGCAGCCAGGATCGCGGGACTCTTAGCACAGATACGCAGTATTTT
NA | TRBJ2-5 | NA | TRBV7-9 | CASSLADETQYF | TGTGCCAGCAGCTTAGCGGACGAGACCCAGTACTTC
NA | TRBJ1-1 | NA | TRBV7-3 | CASSLIRQENTEAFF | TGTGCCAGCAGCTTAATCCGACAGGAGAACACTGAAGCTTTCTTT
NA | TRBJ1-6 | NA | TRBV4-1 | CASSQEGPSSYNSPLHF | TGCGCCAGCAGCCAAGAGGGGCCGAGCTCCTATAATTCACCCCTCCACTTT
NA | TRBJ2-7 | NA | TRBV11-2 | CASSRAWRGDYEQYF | TGTGCCAGCAGCCGTGCCTGGCGGGGCGATTACGAGCAGTACTTC
NA | TRBJ2-1 | NA | TRBV6-1 | CASIVTSSYNEQFF | TGTGCCAGCATTGTTACCAGCTCCTACAATGAGCAGTTCTTC